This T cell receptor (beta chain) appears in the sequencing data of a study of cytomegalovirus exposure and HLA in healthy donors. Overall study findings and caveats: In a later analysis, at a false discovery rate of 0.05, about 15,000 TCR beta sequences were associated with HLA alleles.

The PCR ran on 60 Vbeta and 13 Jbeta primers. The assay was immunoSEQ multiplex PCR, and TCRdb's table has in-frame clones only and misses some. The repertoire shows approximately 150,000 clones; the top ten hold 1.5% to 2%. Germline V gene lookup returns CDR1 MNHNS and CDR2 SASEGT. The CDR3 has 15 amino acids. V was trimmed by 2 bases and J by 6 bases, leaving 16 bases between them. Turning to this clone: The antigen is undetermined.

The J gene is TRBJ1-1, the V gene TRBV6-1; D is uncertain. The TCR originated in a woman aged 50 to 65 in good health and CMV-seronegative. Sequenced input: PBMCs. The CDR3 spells CASSEYGRAGPEAFF. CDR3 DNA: TGTGCCAGCAGTGAATACGGGCGCGCGGGCCCTGAAGCTTTCTTT.